This TCR beta chain was identified in a study of blood T cell repertoires in COVID-19. At the level of the study: Researchers got acute and convalescent COVID-19 samples from the United States, Italy and Spain. PBMCs, B-cell-depleted T cells, or T cells provided the cDNA or gDNA that made up the material.

Only in-frame clones appear in the TCRdb table, and some are missing; sequencing was by immunoSEQ multiplex PCR. There are 150,000 to 200,000 clones in the sample; 75% to 90% occur only once, and approximately 8.9% lies in the top ten. With 3 bases clipped from V and 5 bases from J, the junction kept 13 bases outside the gene matches. Germline V lookup: CDR1 SGDLS, CDR2 YYNGEE. The CDR3 contains 17 residues. A few counts support this clone. The sequencing sample was made of peripheral blood. The receptor's source is an older woman with acute or convalescent COVID-19. The chain joins TRBV9 to TRBJ2-1, with 8 bases that match TRBD1. DNA for the CDR3: TGTGCCAGCAGCGGACGACAGACAGGGGCCTGGCACAATGAGCAGTTCTTC. This translates into CASSGRQTGAWHNEQFF.